The T cell receptor beta chain under discussion was sequenced for a study of cytomegalovirus exposure and HLA in healthy donors. Trimming stripped 0 bases from V and 10 bases from J, with 15 bases between. Looked up from germline, CDR1 is KGHSH and CDR2 is LQKENI. CDR3 length: 14 residues. This PCR relied on a set of 60 Vbeta primers and 13 Jbeta primers. The table came from immunoSEQ multiplex PCR; TCRdb's copy has only in-frame clones and leaves some out. The sample includes around 200,000 clones, around four fifths of them seen just once. This chain uses TRBV18 with TRBJ1-1, with D possibly being TRBD1 (6 bases). The receptor comes from a man over 45 in good health and CMV-seronegative. Input material: PBMCs. CDR3 in DNA: TGTGCCAGCTCACCACCGGTGGCAGGGGCGGGAGCTTTCTTT. This encodes CASSPPVAGAGAFF.